The present T cell receptor beta chain was sequenced within a study of cytomegalovirus exposure and HLA in healthy donors. Overall study findings and caveats: By a later analysis, the bulk of CMV-associated TCR beta chains appeared HLA-restricted.

On this clone itself: Its antigen is unknown.

There are 15 residues in the CDR3. Germline V CDR1 and CDR2: LNHDA, SQIVND (reference sequence). V lost 7 bases, J lost 1 base, and 7 bases stayed unmatched. The study ran its PCR with 60 Vbeta and 13 Jbeta primers. Here immunoSEQ multiplex PCR was the method, and the copy in TCRdb shows in-frame clones only, minus some. This table holds some 130,000 clones, around 77% found once. The sequence was obtained from a man aged 25-45 years in good health and CMV-seronegative. The rearrangement uses TRBV19 and TRBJ1-2, with TRBD1 matching 9 bases. The sample comprised PBMCs. CDR3 in DNA: TGTGCCAGTACGGGGACAGGGAAGTTTAACTATGGCTACACCTTC. Translation: CASTGTGKFNYGYTF. Full variable domain (rest looked up from reference TRBV19 and TRBJ1-2): DGGITQSPKYLFRKEGQNVTLSCEQNLNHDAMYWYRQDPGQGLRLIYYSQIVNDFQKGDIAEGYSVSREKKESFPLTVTSAQKNPTAFYLCASTGTGKFNYGYTFGSGTRLTVV.